Each of the 28 T cell receptor beta chains below was sequenced from the same sample in a study of immune evolution from preneoplasia to lung adenocarcinoma. Sequencing was performed with immunoSEQ multiplex PCR; in TCRdb, only in-frame clones are kept and a portion is missing. This repertoire shows about 5,800 clones, around 79% found once; its top ten account for roughly 20%. Sequencing was carried out using FFPE adjacent normal lung tissue. Source of these receptors: a person aged 55-85 years with lung adenocarcinoma.

The chain combines TRBV7-8 with TRBJ2-2; D is uncertain. The V end was cut by 5 bases, the J end by 2 bases, with 6 bases between. Germline values: CDR1 SGHVS, CDR2 FQNEAQ. The length of the CDR3 is 13 residues. The CDR3 nucleotides are TGTGCCAGCAGCGGGGTTAACACCGGGGAGCTGTTTTTT. Amino acid sequence: CASSGVNTGELFF.

A few counts support this clone. The chain is built from TRBV5-1 and TRBJ2-2; D gene ambiguous. CDR3 length: 13 residues. The V gene lost 0 bases and the J gene lost 6 bases, with 6 bases spanning the gap. CDR1 and CDR2 from the germline V gene are SGHRS and YFSETQ. This CDR3 is CASSLEVPGELFF. The CDR3, as DNA: TGCGCCAGCAGCTTGGAGGTTCCCGGGGAGCTGTTTTTT.

The chain recombines TRBV6-6 with TRBJ1-6; TRBD1 is a possible D gene (6 bases). The CDR3 has 15 amino acids. V lost 0 bases to trimming and J lost 8 bases, with 11 bases between them. Germline V CDR1 and CDR2: MNHNY, SVGAGI (reference sequence). This chain's CDR3 is CASSYSTGGDSPLHF. The CDR3 DNA reads TGTGCCAGCAGTTACTCGACAGGAGGAGATTCACCCCTCCACTTT.

The chain uses TRBV28 and TRBJ2-2, with 7 bases matching TRBD2. Germline CDR1 MDHEN, CDR2 SYDVKM. The CDR3 is 12 amino acids. Losses at the gene ends were 9 bases for V and 6 bases for J; bases not matched to a gene: 4. The CDR3 sequence is CASHAGAGELFF. The CDR3 DNA reads TGTGCCAGTCACGCGGGGGCCGGGGAGCTGTTTTTT.

This chain links TRBV4-2 with TRBJ1-5; 7 bases map to TRBD1. The germline V gene encodes CDR1 LGHNA and CDR2 YNFKEQ. CDR3 length: 14 residues. V was pared by 4 bases and J by 6 bases, with 6 bases of the junction left unmatched. The DNA for the CDR3 is TGTGCCAGCAGCCCGGAGGGGGCGAGTCAGCCCCAGCATTTT. Protein: CASSPEGASQPQHF.

The rearrangement uses TRBV11-3 and TRBJ1-5, with D tentatively TRBD1 (6 bases). The CDR3 loop spans 19 amino acids. Per the germline V gene, CDR1 is SGHNT and CDR2 is YENEEA. V shed 0 bases and J shed 5 bases, with 23 bases lying between them. CDR3 DNA sequence: TGTGCCAGCAGCTTAGATCTTTCGTGGGGGGCTCTACGCCATCAGCCCCAGCATTTT. It translates to CASSLDLSWGALRHQPQHF.

The chain joins TRBV18 to TRBJ1-5, with no clear D. Germline CDR1 KGHSH, CDR2 LQKENI. Trimming shortened V by 2 bases and J by 5 bases, and 10 bases separated the two germline ends. This CDR3 contains 14 residues. This CDR3 reads CASSPIRSYQPQHF. The CDR3 nucleotides read TGTGCCAGCTCACCAATCCGTTCCTATCAGCCCCAGCATTTT.

The chain employs TRBV14 and TRBJ1-1; the D is unclear. The V gene's germline CDR1 is SGHDN and CDR2 FVKESK. V lost 3 bases and J lost 5, with 7 bases in between. CDR3 length: 12 amino acids. DNA for the CDR3: TGTGCCAGCAGCCACCAGCTTACTGAAGCTTTCTTT. Translated: CASSHQLTEAFF.

The chain has TRBV28 and TRBJ2-5; the D call may be TRBD1 or TRBD2 (5 bases each). Trimming left V 9 bases short and J 5 bases short, with 13 bases between. This CDR3 has 12 residues. Per the germline V gene, CDR1 is MDHEN and CDR2 is SYDVKM. The CDR3 loop is CASNRGEETQYF. CDR3 bases: TGTGCCAGTAATCGGGGCGAGGAGACCCAGTACTTC.

This clone was detected only once. This chain connects TRBV28 to TRBJ1-2; 8 bases are a match to TRBD1. V was pared by 6 bases and J by 4 bases, with 7 bases of the junction left unmatched. Germline lookup yields CDR1 MDHEN and CDR2 SYDVKM. The CDR3 consists of 14 residues. CDR3 region: CASRPRQGFYGYTF. In DNA form, the CDR3 reads TGTGCCAGCAGGCCGAGACAGGGGTTCTATGGCTACACCTTC.

CDR3 nucleotide sequence: TGTGCCAGCAGCTTAGAGGGGACAGCTGGCACTGAAGCTTTCTTT. Residues: CASSLEGTAGTEAFF. The rearrangement uses TRBV11-2 and TRBJ1-1; 7 bases match TRBD1. The CDR3 length is 15 residues. From germline, CDR1 is SGHAT and CDR2 FQNNGV. Trimming removed 0 bases from V and 4 bases from J; junction bases left unmatched: 5.

The chain employs TRBV30 and TRBJ2-3, with D possibly matching TRBD2 (6 bases). The CDR3 has 14 residues. Germline CDR1 is GTSNPN and CDR2 is SVGIG (reference sequence). Trimming pared 3 bases from V and 5 bases from J, leaving 15 bases between. CDR3 residues: CAWSLGQGGDTQYF. For the CDR3, the DNA is TGTGCCTGGAGCCTTGGGCAGGGAGGAGATACGCAGTATTTT.

This clone was seen only a few times. The V call is TRBV4-1, the J call TRBJ1-3; D gene ambiguous. Deletions cut 2 bases from V and 2 bases from J, with 1 base between. The germline CDR1 and CDR2 sequences are MGHRA and YSYEKL. There are 12 residues in the CDR3. The CDR3 loop reads CASSQTGNTIYF. Written as DNA, the CDR3 is TGCGCCAGCAGCCAAACTGGAAACACCATATATTTT.

This chain uses TRBV4-1 with TRBJ2-6, with 10 bases aligning to TRBD2. Germline assignment: CDR1 MGHRA and CDR2 YSYEKL. The CDR3 runs to 20 residues. V lost 1 base and J lost 2; bases outside the gene matches: 11. The CDR3 region is CASSQAKGLAGVTGANVLTF. The CDR3 DNA follows: TGCGCCAGCAGCCAAGCTAAAGGGCTAGCGGGAGTCACTGGGGCCAACGTCCTGACTTTC.

The rearrangement uses TRBV12-5 and TRBJ2-3; D is perhaps TRBD1 (5 bases). The germline CDR1 and CDR2 sequences are LGHNT and FRNRAP. The V end was cut by 5 bases, the J end by 9 bases, with 6 bases between. The CDR3 extends over 10 amino acids. The CDR3 sequence: CASGTGTQYF. The CDR3 nucleotides are TGTGCTAGTGGTACAGGAACGCAGTATTTT.

J is TRBJ2-3 and V is TRBV20-1; possible D gene TRBD2, 6 bases. Trimming cost V 5 bases and J 13 bases, with 13 bases left between them. Germline loops: CDR1 DFQATT, CDR2 SNEGSKA (reference sequence). This CDR3 contains 10 residues. CDR3 protein: CSAGRRAKYF. The CDR3 DNA is TGCAGTGCTGGCCGGAGGGCCAAGTATTTT.

In DNA, the CDR3 is TGTGCCAGCAGCCAAGATCTCCTAGCGGAGGTCCCAGATACGCAGTATTTT. Translated, it gives CASSQDLLAEVPDTQYF. V usage is TRBV4-2 and J usage is TRBJ2-3; TRBD2 matches at 7 bases. Germline V CDR1 and CDR2: LGHNA, YNFKEQ. The CDR3 contains 17 residues. V shed 0 bases and J 4 bases; nucleotides not matched to a gene: 10.

The V gene is TRBV28, the J gene TRBJ2-1; D ambiguous. Trimming stripped 1 base from V and 6 bases from J, with 4 bases between. The CDR3 covers 12 residues. In germline, CDR1 is MDHEN, CDR2 SYDVKM. CDR3 amino acids: CASSLSLNEQFF. CDR3 in DNA: TGTGCCAGCAGTTTATCCCTCAATGAGCAGTTCTTC.

On this clone: Relative to the germline gene, one junction end is altered; a read error may explain this. The chain uses TRBV28 and TRBJ1-4; D is perhaps TRBD1 (6 bases). Looked up from germline, CDR1 is MDHEN and CDR2 is SYDVKM. The CDR3 is made up of 15 amino acids. CDR3 sequence (DNA): TGTGCCAGCAGTTTACTGGGGACAACAAATGAAAAACTGTTTTTT. Residues: CASSLLGTTNEKLFF.

This clone is medium-sized within its sample. This chain links TRBV15 with TRBJ2-7, with D maybe TRBD1 (5 bases). With 3 bases removed from V and 1 base from J, the gap between germline ends came to 13 bases. CDR1 is LNHNV, CDR2 YYDKDF, per germline (reference sequence). CDR3 length equals 15 residues. DNA for the CDR3: TGTGCCACCAGCAGGGACACGCAGGGATCCTACGAGCAGTACTTC. It specifies CATSRDTQGSYEQYF.

The gene calls are TRBV18 and TRBJ1-1; D may be TRBD1 (5 bases). Germline loops: CDR1 KGHSH, CDR2 LQKENI. The CDR3 is 14 amino acids. Trimming cost V 2 bases and J 1 base, with 8 bases left between them. CDR3 sequence: CASSPMGRNTEAFF. The CDR3 DNA reads TGTGCCAGCTCACCAATGGGGCGGAACACTGAAGCTTTCTTT.

The J gene is TRBJ1-5, the V gene TRBV5-1; D is ambiguous. This CDR3 has 14 amino acids. In germline, CDR1 is SGHRS, CDR2 YFSETQ. The V and J ends lost 3 bases and 7 bases respectively, with 14 bases between them. DNA of the CDR3: TGCGCCAGCAGCTCGGAGGCGGGCGACCAGCCCCAGCATTTT. Protein: CASSSEAGDQPQHF.

Concerning this clone itself: A read error may account for a junction end that differs from germline. Other nucleotide sequences from this sample produce the same CDR3. The chain recombines TRBV5-1 with TRBJ2-2, with 7 bases aligning to TRBD1. Germline lookup yields CDR1 SGHRS and CDR2 YFSETQ. The CDR3 totals 17 residues. The CDR3 here is CASSLASDRDFTGELFF. CDR3 coding DNA: TGCGCCAGCAGCTTGGCGTCCGACAGGGATTTTACCGGAGAGCTGTTTTTT. Variable domain in full (rest from reference TRBV5-1 and TRBJ2-2): KAGVTQTPRYLIKTRGQQVTLSCSPISGHRSVSWYQQTPGQGLQFLFEYFSETQRNKGNFPGRFSGRQFSNSRSEMNVSTLELGDSALYLCASSLASDRDFTGELFFGEGSRLTVL.

The V call is TRBV7-8, the J call TRBJ2-5, with D unclear. Germline CDR1 is SGHVS and CDR2 is FQNEAQ. The CDR3 covers 13 residues. V lost 5 bases and J 4 bases, leaving 11 bases between the germline ends. CDR3 sequence reads: CASSQRVLETQYF. The DNA for the CDR3 is TGTGCCAGCAGCCAAAGGGTGTTAGAGACCCAGTACTTC. The variable domain in full, completed from reference TRBV7-8 and TRBJ2-5, reads GAGVSQSPRYKVAKRGQDVALRCDPISGHVSLFWYQQALGQGPEFLTYFQNEAQLDKSGLPSDRFFAERPEGSVSTLKIQRTQQEDSAVYLCASSQRVLETQYFGPGTRLLVL.

V and J are TRBV27 and TRBJ2-3; TRBD2 matches 15 bases. The CDR3 length is 18 residues. CDR1 MNHEY and CDR2 SMNVEV come from the germline V gene (reference sequence). The junction had 12 bases not matched to a gene; V was cut back by 6 bases and J by 5 bases. The CDR3 spells CASSRRTSGGAILDTQYF. The CDR3 DNA sequence: TGTGCCAGCAGCCGCAGGACTAGCGGGGGGGCGATTCTAGATACGCAGTATTTT.

The chain recombines TRBV9 with TRBJ1-3; 8 bases map to TRBD1. The germline gives CDR1 SGDLS, CDR2 YYNGEE. This CDR3 has 14 residues. After removal of 7 bases from V and 2 bases from J, the junction contained 5 bases not matched to a gene. CDR3 loop: CASDRGGPGNTIYF. DNA for the CDR3: TGTGCCAGCGACAGGGGAGGCCCTGGAAACACCATATATTTT.

The rearrangement joins TRBV30 to TRBJ2-5; 7 bases match TRBD2. The CDR3 loop spans 14 amino acids. Germline CDR1 and CDR2: GTSNPN and SVGIG (reference sequence). With 7 bases clipped from V and 2 bases from J, the junction kept 10 bases outside the gene matches. DNA for the CDR3: TGTGCCTTTTCGTGGAGGGGACTACAAGAGACCCAGTACTTC. Amino acid sequence: CAFSWRGLQETQYF.

The chain links TRBV7-9 to TRBJ1-1; a possible D gene is TRBD1 (5 bases). This CDR3 region has 15 residues. Trimming removed 5 bases from V and 0 bases from J, with 13 bases in between. Germline CDR1 and CDR2: SEHNR and FQNEAQ (reference sequence). In DNA form, the CDR3 reads TGTGCCAGCAGCCGGGGCGGTAAGATGAACACTGAAGCTTTCTTT. Translated: CASSRGGKMNTEAFF.